This section outlines one T cell receptor beta chain sequence together with its context. CDR1 is SGHAT and CDR2 is FQDESV in the germline V gene (reference sequence). This CDR3 is built from 14 residues. V lost 6 bases, J lost 4 bases, and 13 bases lay in between. These data belong to a study of CD8 T cells in Susac syndrome. At the level of the study: Within the group of sequenced Susac syndrome patients, five or six had active disease and 8 or 9 were in remission.

RNA was extracted with the RNeasy kit, and a quantity of about 0.45 to 1 ug was reverse transcribed using random hexamers. TCRdb used MiXCR to reprocess the immunoSEQ multiplex PCR reads, holding one entry per CDR3 protein. The sample holds some 130,000 distinct CDR3 sequences, 95% seen once. The chain joins TRBV11-1 to TRBJ2-1; maybe TRBD1 (6 bases). The sequencing sample was made of CD8+ T cells from PBMCs. The clonotype originates from a human donor with Susac syndrome. This CDR3 is CASSFTGTYNEQFF. Here the CDR3 DNA reads TGTGCCAGCAGTTTCACAGGGACGTACAATGAGCAGTTCTTC.